This TCR beta chain was obtained from a study of T cells expressing NK-cell markers (dated by TCRdb to 2018 to 2021). Regarding the study in general: In sorted CD3+CD56+NKG2C+, CD3+CD56+NKG2C- and CD3+CD56-NKG2C+ T-cell subsets from eight or nine donors, TCR beta-chain repertoires were profiled. Of the eight sequenced donors, seven were found to be HCMV-seropositive and one was found to be HCMV-seronegative. Libraries were sequenced as 2 x 150 bp reads on Illumina HiSeq 2000/2500, MiSeq or NextSeq. Randomly selected healthy volunteers, three men and five women, were used as the eight sequenced donors. Beyond this particular receptor, the publication reports: Whether the expanded NKG2C-expressing T cell clones were specific for HCMV antigens was left unclear. Those dominant clonotypes were again the most abundant among CD3+CD56-NKG2C+ cells in a few donors, at about 25-65%. In several donors, the dominant CD3+CD56+NKG2C+ clonotypes were among the top 10 CD8+ clonotypes and accounted for about 1.0-7.5% of CD8+ T cells.

The instrument given in TCRdb is Illumina HiSeq 2000. The TCR beta cDNA libraries were made using 5'RACE template switching, a step that added both a universal primer site and unique molecular identifiers. Priming for cDNA synthesis came from the TCR beta constant segment, and two successive PCR amplification steps followed. Concerning the study's data processing: Reads were demultiplexed and grouped by UMI with MIGEC, and clonotypes were assembled and quantified with MiTCR. To exclude erroneous sequences, any TCR cDNA sequence not supported by at least two reads was discarded. Downstream repertoire analysis used the tcR package, and clonotypes were matched across fractions by CDR3 nucleotide sequence plus V segment. VDJmatch was used to annotate antigen specificity against VDJdb, with one amino acid substitution in CDR3 allowed. TCRdb reanalyzed the reads, keeping one entry per CDR3 protein sequence and omitting DNA. None of the V and J calls come from the authors' own analysis; TCRdb made them. This sample's table has entries for about 150,000 distinct CDR3 sequences. The ten largest account for about 19% of the sample.

A commercial ELISA kit detecting HCMV-specific IgG in serum was used to determine HCMV serostatus. Ficoll density gradient centrifugation was used to isolate peripheral blood mononuclear cells from blood. Measured from the cysteine to the phenylalanine, the CDR3 is 13 residues long. No DNA is recorded. The germline V gene provides CDR1 SNHLY and CDR2 FYNNEI. Regarding this clonotype: No antigen is known for it.

This receptor was taken from a man aged 18-75 years in good health. The rearranged segments are TRBV2 and TRBJ2-2; TCRdb selects TRBD1, and the lack of DNA leaves this call unchecked. The source material was blood T cells: a sorted CD56 or NKG2C T cell subset, CD4+ or CD8+ T cells, or bulk PBMC T cells (not recorded which). The CDR3 reads CASVLDPGGELFF.